This T cell receptor (beta chain) is drawn from a study of cytotoxic CD8 clonotypes in ibrutinib-treated CLL. Study-level information: Productive templates averaged roughly 270,000 per sample, and productive rearrangements around 97,000.

For this clone: The antigen remains unidentified.

Germline CDR1 MDHEN, CDR2 SYDVKM. Unmatched junction bases numbered 7, after V lost 2 bases and J lost 6 bases. CDR3 length equals 15 residues. Whole-study findings and limits: Pretreatment clonality was elevated relative to age-matched healthy donors and paralleled circulating CD8+ T-cell counts.

TCRdb's copy holds only in-frame clones and misses some; the assay was immunoSEQ multiplex PCR. The sample shows over 150,000 clones, approximately 77% of them seen only once. This receptor was obtained from a human donor with chronic lymphocytic leukemia. The chain joins TRBV28 to TRBJ1-5; 7 bases agree with TRBD1. The specimen comprised PBMCs, sampled after 12 months of ibrutinib treatment. CDR3 sequence reads: CASSLGDREGQPQHF. Here the CDR3 DNA reads TGTGCCAGCAGTTTAGGAGACAGGGAGGGTCAGCCCCAGCATTTT. Complete variable domain (other parts from reference TRBV28 and TRBJ1-5): DVKVTQSSRYLVKRTGEKVFLECVQDMDHENMFWYRQDPGLGLRLIYFSYDVKMKEKGDIPEGYSVSREKKERFSLILESASTNQTSMYLCASSLGDREGQPQHFGDGTRLSIL.